This T cell receptor (beta chain) was recorded in a study of beta chain features in type 1 diabetes. Findings and limits, study-wide: For patients, the naive, central memory and Treg TCRB repertoires appeared more alike than for healthy donors.

Stem cell-like memory, regulatory, central memory and naive CD4+ cells were sorted via CD45RO/CCR7/CD25/CD127/CD95/CD27. This clone has a handful of counts. Its antigen remains unknown. The investigators reverse transcribed all of the isolated RNA, so they sequenced expressed TCRB transcripts. Profiling relied on immunoSEQ multiplex PCR, and the TCRdb table lists in-frame clones only, not all of them. The sample has roughly 310,000 clones; approximately 11% are singletons. Germline CDR1 reads MGHRA; CDR2 reads YSYEKL. This CDR3 spans 15 amino acids. V lost 6 bases, J lost 0 bases, and 11 bases lay in between.

This sequence originates from a woman between 25 and 40 years old in good health. The chain recombines TRBV4-1 with TRBJ1-4; maybe TRBD1 (5 bases). The sequenced material came from naive CD4+ T cells from blood. This CDR3 reads CASSLRQTTNEKLFF. The CDR3 DNA sequence: TGCGCCAGCAGTCTAAGACAGACAACTAATGAAAAACTGTTTTTT.